This TCR beta chain is from a study of blood T cell repertoires in COVID-19. About the study: Sites across the United States, Italy and Spain contributed samples from acute and convalescent COVID-19. Sample material is recorded as cDNA or gDNA derived from T cells, B-cell-depleted T cells, or PBMCs.

Original processing notes: Nucleated cell number was recorded as an estimate derived from reference gene primer amplification. TCRdb's copy holds only in-frame clones and misses some; the assay was immunoSEQ multiplex PCR. That table is the source of V, J and clone size, and D and trimming were worked out from the DNA. Among some 350,000 clones, roughly 88% were seen once, and the ten largest hold around 4.6%. Membership in each cohort depended on participant-reported clinical history. V trimming: 5 bases; J trimming: 4 bases; junction bases outside the gene matches: 7. CDR1 and CDR2 (germline): SGHTA, FQGNSA. The CDR3 has 15 amino acids.

Sequencing input: PBMCs or T cells enriched from blood (not recorded which). This chain connects TRBV7-2 to TRBJ2-2; 7 nucleotides match TRBD2. This sequence originates from a man aged 25-45 years who had recovered from COVID-19. CDR3 bases: TGTGCCAGCAGCCGGCGGGGGAGCTCCACCGGGGAGCTGTTTTTT. This encodes CASSRRGSSTGELFF.